This T cell receptor beta chain appears in the sequencing data of a study of beta chain features in type 1 diabetes. Study-wide results and limits: Relative to healthy donors, patients appeared to have naive, central memory and Treg TCRB repertoires that were more similar.

Expressed TCRB transcripts were sequenced because the isolated RNA had all been reverse transcribed beforehand. The data were produced by immunoSEQ multiplex PCR, yet TCRdb's version contains in-frame clones alone and is incomplete. The sample comprises 160,000 or so clones, 11% of which are singletons, and roughly 2% rests with the top ten. A note on this clone: Its matching antigen is unknown.

The CDR3 spans 16 residues. Trimming shortened V by 1 base and J by 2 bases, and 14 bases separated the two germline ends. In germline, CDR1 is SGHVS, CDR2 FNYEAQ. The chain couples TRBV7-6 to TRBJ2-5, with a weak D call TRBD1 (6 bases). Sequenced input: central memory CD4+ T cells from blood. This TCR came from a man aged 18 to 35 in good health. The CDR3 reads CASSLGSGTRQETQYF. In DNA, the CDR3 is TGTGCCAGCAGCTTAGGTTCCGGGACAAGACAAGAGACCCAGTACTTC. The complete variable domain, with remaining parts taken from reference TRBV7-6 and TRBJ2-5, reads GAGVSQSPRYKVTKRGQDVALRCDPISGHVSLYWYRQALGQGPEFLTYFNYEAQQDKSGLPNDRFSAERPEGSISTLTIQRTEQRDSAMYRCASSLGSGTRQETQYFGPGTRLLVL.